Below are 9 T cell receptor beta chains sequenced from a single sample in a study of blood T cell repertoires in COVID-19 (TCRdb year 2020). Receptor amplification or capture employed the immunoSEQ multiplex PCR assay. In its TCRdb copy, this immuneACCESS table keeps in-frame sequences only and misses some clones. Where compared with another copy, unresolved V genes explain less than half of these, and the others have no known cause. Present in this sample are about 100,000 clones, approximately 80% of which were seen just once. The biggest ten clones account for 9.5% to 13% of the sample. The sample consisted of peripheral blood. The source is a woman between 70 and 85 years old with acute or convalescent COVID-19.

This sequence joins TRBV3-1 (or the pseudogene TRBV3-2) and TRBJ1-5; 8 bases are a match to TRBD1. After removal of 4 bases from V and 5 bases from J, the junction contained 1 base not matched to a gene. The CDR3 totals 13 residues. Germline values: CDR1 LGHDT, CDR2 YNNKEL (reference sequence). CDR3 region: CASSPDRDQPQHF. The CDR3 region has the DNA TGTGCCAGCAGCCCGGACAGGGATCAGCCCCAGCATTTT.

V is TRBV28 and J is TRBJ1-4; TRBD1 matches 9 bases. Losses at the gene ends were 8 bases for V and 8 bases for J; bases not matched to a gene: 9. Germline V gene lookup returns CDR1 MDHEN and CDR2 SYDVKM. CDR3 length: 14 amino acids. The CDR3 protein is CASWGTGWREKLFF. DNA of the CDR3: TGTGCCAGCTGGGGGACAGGGTGGAGAGAAAAACTGTTTTTT.

The J gene is TRBJ1-2, the V gene TRBV15; D remains unclear. V dropped 3 bases and J dropped 6 bases, with 2 bases sitting between them. The germline gives CDR1 LNHNV, CDR2 YYDKDF (reference sequence). This CDR3 comprises 10 residues. The CDR3 here is CATSSNGYTF. For the CDR3, the DNA is TGTGCCACCAGCAGTAATGGCTACACCTTC.

This clone was counted only a few times. The V and J genes are TRBV5-1 and TRBJ2-3; TRBD2 matches 7 bases. This CDR3 contains 13 residues. The J segment lost 4 bases and the V segment lost 5 bases, leaving 4 bases of the junction unmatched. Germline CDR1 reads SGHRS; CDR2 reads YFSETQ. CDR3 in DNA: TGCGCCAGCAGTTCGGGGGGTCCAGATACGCAGTATTTT. It is translated as CASSSGGPDTQYF.

This clone was detected only a few times. The chain is built from TRBV29-1 and TRBJ1-3; the D is unclear. V was shortened by 3 bases and J by 4 bases, with 13 bases between the two germline ends. CDR1 and CDR2 (germline): SQVTM, ANQGSEA. This CDR3 contains 14 residues. CDR3 nucleotide sequence: TGCAGCGTTGACTCGGGTCCGGGGGGAAACACCATATATTTT. Amino acids: CSVDSGPGGNTIYF.

The chain joins TRBV7-2 to TRBJ1-1, with D tentatively TRBD1 (6 bases). In germline, CDR1 is SGHTA, CDR2 FQGNSA. The CDR3 loop spans 17 amino acids. V lost 5 bases and J lost 0, with 19 bases in between. This CDR3 is CASSPEGQLRMNTEAFF. Written as DNA, the CDR3 is TGTGCCAGCAGCCCAGAAGGACAGCTCAGGATGAACACTGAAGCTTTCTTT.

The gene calls are TRBV19 and TRBJ1-5; 11 bases agree with TRBD1. CDR3 size: 15 residues. The germline gives CDR1 LNHDA, CDR2 SQIVND (reference sequence). With V trimmed by 6 bases and J by 4 bases, 5 bases remained unmatched. The CDR3, as DNA: TGTGCCAGTAGCTACGGGACAGGGGGGAATCAGCCCCAGCATTTT. Translated, it gives CASSYGTGGNQPQHF.

V is TRBV7-3 and J is TRBJ1-1, with 10 positions matching TRBD1. CDR3 size: 15 residues. From germline, CDR1 is SGHTA and CDR2 FQGTGA. With V trimmed by 5 bases and J by 4 bases, 7 bases remained unmatched. The CDR3 sequence: CASSQDRGQFTEAFF. The CDR3 region has the DNA TGTGCCAGCAGCCAAGACAGGGGGCAGTTCACTGAAGCTTTCTTT.

The V and J genes are TRBV4-1 and TRBJ2-3, with D unresolved. Deletions cut 1 base from V and 0 bases from J, with 5 bases between. The CDR3 is made up of 14 amino acids. CDR1 is MGHRA, CDR2 YSYEKL, per germline. CDR3 sequence reads: CASSQGSSTDTQYF. CDR3 coding DNA: TGCGCCAGCAGCCAAGGGAGTAGCACAGATACGCAGTATTTT.